Listed below are T cell receptor beta chains from one sample, sequenced in a study of T-cell memory formation after mild COVID-19. TCRdb analysed the 5' RACE reads with MiXCR anew, one entry per CDR3 protein. The data hold roughly 600,000 distinct CDR3 sequences, with around 17% observed a single time. The source material was PBMCs or a T cell subset sorted from them (not recorded which). These receptors all stem from an adult woman who had mild COVID-19 (a few samples of this study predate the infection). Cell type and time point are not known. Each CDR3 is given with its conserved first and last residue. The D gene is left open where the match is weak. The listing skips clone size in some rows; elsewhere it reads once, few, many or a size class.

>few|TRBV6-5|TRBJ2-7|-
TGTGCCAGCAGTTACTCGACCCCGGGGCGCGGGATAGCGTACGAGCAGTACTTC
CASSYSTPGRGIAYEQYF
>few|TRBV20-1|TRBJ1-2|-
TGCAGTGCGATTCAGGGACCGCTTGACTATGGCTACACCTTC
CSAIQGPLDYGYTF
>-|TRBV4-3|TRBJ2-4|TRBD2
TGCGCCAGCAGCCAAGAGGTCGGCGGCGGGAGAAGAAACATTCAGTACTTC
CASSQEVGGGRRNIQYF
>-|TRBV2|TRBJ1-5|-
TGTGCCAGCAGTAAGAAAGGGGTCAGCAATCAGCCCCAGCATTTT
CASSKKGVSNQPQHF
>-|TRBV12-3/TRBV12-4|TRBJ2-3|-
TGTGCCAGCAGAAAGGACTCCCCAGATACGCAGTATTTT
CASRKDSPDTQYF
>many|TRBV20-1|TRBJ2-7|-
TGCAGTGCCCCCGGGGCAGTCCACGAGCAGTACTTC
CSAPGAVHEQYF
>few|TRBV21-1|TRBJ1-1|-
TGTGCCAGCAGCAACCCCGGGAACACTGAAGCTTTCTTT
CASSNPGNTEAFF
>many|TRBV6-6|TRBJ2-7|-
TGTGCCAGCAGTTACGGGGCAGAGCAGTACTTC
CASSYGAEQYF
>few|TRBV6-2/TRBV6-3|TRBJ2-2|TRBD2
TGTGCCAGCAGCGGCAAGACTAGCGGGCTCAACACCGGGGAGCTGTTTTTT
CASSGKTSGLNTGELFF
>few|TRBV5-5|TRBJ2-3|-
TGTGCCAGCAGCTTCGACCAGTTTCAGTATTTT
CASSFDQFQYF
>-|TRBV4-3|TRBJ1-2|-
TGCGCCAGCAGCCAAGGTGGGGCCGGCTACACCTTC
CASSQGGAGYTF
>-|TRBV20-1|TRBJ2-3|TRBD2
TGCAGTGCTAGGCCGGGGGGGGAAGCTACGCAGTATTTT
CSARPGGEATQYF
>few|TRBV5-5|TRBJ2-1|-
TGTGCCAGCAGCTTTTCGTCCACATCTACAAATGAGCAGTTCTTC
CASSFSSTSTNEQFF
>few|TRBV12-5|TRBJ2-3|-
TGTGCTAGTGGTTTGGGGACAAGAACATCGGATACGCAGTATTTT
CASGLGTRTSDTQYF
>few|TRBV20-1|TRBJ2-5|TRBD2
TGCAGTGCTAGGGGGCGGACTAGCAGCCAAGAGACCCAGTACTTC
CSARGRTSSQETQYF
>few|TRBV5-1|TRBJ2-4|TRBD1
TGCGCCAGCAGCTTAGGGACAGGGGAAAACATTCAGTACTTC
CASSLGTGENIQYF
>many|TRBV24-1|TRBJ2-5|-
TGTGCCACCCAACACTTCCGAGGAGAGACCCAGTACTTC
CATQHFRGETQYF
>few|TRBV7-2|TRBJ2-2|-
TGTGCCAGCAGCCCCCGGGCGTGGGGGACGAACACCGGGGAGCTGTTTTTT
CASSPRAWGTNTGELFF
>few|TRBV6-5|TRBJ2-1|TRBD1
TGTGCCAGCAGTTACTCGATGGGCCAGGGGGTAAATGAGCAGTTCTTC
CASSYSMGQGVNEQFF
>-|TRBV4-1|TRBJ2-3|TRBD2
TGCGCCAGCAGCCAAGCAAGCGGCGGACTAGCGGGAATGGGCACAGATACGCAGTATTTT
CASSQASGGLAGMGTDTQYF
>-|TRBV6-5|TRBJ1-2|TRBD1
TGTGCCAGCAGTTGGGACAGGGGGTACGGCTACACCTTC
CASSWDRGYGYTF
>-|TRBV27|TRBJ2-7|-
TGTGCCAGCAGCCCCTGGGGGGGCTACAGCTCCTACGAGCAGTACTTC
CASSPWGGYSSYEQYF
>-|TRBV11-1|TRBJ2-7|-
TGTGCCAGCAGCTACGGGGATGGAGGGACCTACGAGCAGTACTTC
CASSYGDGGTYEQYF
>-|TRBV6-5|TRBJ1-2|TRBD1
TGTGCCAGCAGTTCCGGTACAGGGGGTAACTATGGCTACACCTTC
CASSSGTGGNYGYTF
>few|TRBV5-1|TRBJ2-7|-
TGCGCCAGCAGCTTGGACCAAACGGGACCAGAGCAGTACTTC
CASSLDQTGPEQYF
>-|TRBV20-1|TRBJ1-1|-
TGCAGTGCTAGCCGACAAGGGAGAAAGCAGGGCACTGAAGCTTTCTTT
CSASRQGRKQGTEAFF
>-|TRBV6-1|TRBJ1-1|-
TGTGCCAGCAGTGAAGGCGTGGCAGAGAACACTGAAGCTTTCTTT
CASSEGVAENTEAFF
>-|TRBV6-6|TRBJ1-2|-
TGTGCCAGCAGTTCCCCCCGCAAGACCCAAAACTATGGCTACACCTTC
CASSSPRKTQNYGYTF